The source of this T cell receptor beta chain is a study of blood T cells in healthy people across ages. This CDR3 comprises 17 residues. CDR1 MNHNY and CDR2 SVGAGI come from the germline V gene (reference sequence). V lost 6 bases to trimming and J lost 0 bases; unmatched junction nucleotides: 5. Findings and limits, study-wide: Long-lived and aged donors differed, with more naive CD4+ cells and higher diversity in the long-lived. Age advanced and TCR beta diversity per million T cells fell, roughly linearly. Those diversity estimates obtained from one million T cells were thought to be underestimates.

To note about this clonotype: Its antigen is as yet unknown.

Primed by a sample-barcoded 5' primer and a J-beta primer mix, a second PCR proceeded for 7 to 11 cycles. TCRdb re-called the 5' RACE reads with MiXCR, one entry per CDR3 protein. The sample yields some 1 million distinct CDR3 sequences, roughly 45% seen once. Per individual sample, total RNA of at least 6 micrograms was extracted. The rearrangement uses TRBV6-6 and TRBJ2-2; 12 bases agree with TRBD2. This TCR derives from a woman aged 60 to 75 in good health. The sequencing input was blood. CDR3 region: CASSGLAGIPNTGELFF. CDR3 nucleotides: TGTGCCAGCAGCGGACTAGCGGGGATACCGAACACCGGGGAGCTGTTTTTT.